The rows below give T cell receptor beta chains drawn from one sample of a study of response to subunit inactivated influenza vaccine. TCRdb reanalysed the RT-PCR reads using MiXCR and keeps one entry per CDR3 protein. The sample includes about 530,000 distinct CDR3 sequences, over 10% of them seen just once. This material consisted of PBMCs from blood, taken 40 to 50 days after vaccination. The source is a man aged 50 or older who received an inactivated influenza vaccine. Both conserved end residues are part of each CDR3. Fields, in order: clone size, CDR3 length, D gene, V gene, J gene, CDR3 DNA, CDR3 protein. D genes are given only for firm matches. Size tells how often a clone was seen (once, few, many) or the class of an expanded clone, and some rows leave it out.

many	13	-	TRBV7-2	TRBJ1-1	TGTGCCAGCAGCCCACTCCAAGGCGCTGAAGCTTTCTTT	CASSPLQGAEAFF
-	14	-	TRBV20-1	TRBJ2-5	TGCAGTGCTAGAATCCCCTACCAAAGGGAGACCCAGTACTTC	CSARIPYQRETQYF
-	13	-	TRBV28	TRBJ2-5	TGTGCCAGCAGTTTCGCTAGAGTCGAGACCCAGTACTTC	CASSFARVETQYF
few	22	TRBD2	TRBV20-1	TRBJ2-1	TGCAGTGCTAGCGGAGGGGTTGGCGTCTCGGGTCAGCGGGAGGCCTCCTACAATGAGCAGTTCTTC	CSASGGVGVSGQREASYNEQFF
few	11	-	TRBV20-1	TRBJ2-1	TGCAGTGCTACCCGGTACAATGAGCAGTTCTTC	CSATRYNEQFF
few	16	-	TRBV12-3/TRBV12-4	TRBJ2-6	TGTGCCAGCAGTTTGATCAGGTTCTCTGGGGCCAACGTCCTGACTTTC	CASSLIRFSGANVLTF
-	15	TRBD2	TRBV20-1	TRBJ2-3	TGCAGTGCCGCTCGACTAGCGGGAATATTGGATACGCAGTATTTT	CSAARLAGILDTQYF
-	17	-	TRBV4-2	TRBJ2-5	TGTGCCAGCAGCCGATTCGGGAGCGTAGGTTACCAAGAGACCCAGTACTTC	CASSRFGSVGYQETQYF
many	11	-	TRBV12-3/TRBV12-4	TRBJ1-1	TGTGCCAGCGGACAAGCGACAGAAGCTTTCTTT	CASGQATEAFF
many	13	TRBD2	TRBV29-1	TRBJ2-7	TGCAGCGGGGGAGCGGGAGGAGACTACGAGCAGTACTTC	CSGGAGGDYEQYF
few	15	-	TRBV3-1	TRBJ2-1	TGTGCCAGCACCCCGTTAGCGGAGGCCTACAATGAGCAGTTCTTC	CASTPLAEAYNEQFF
few	15	-	TRBV19	TRBJ2-2	TGTGCCAGTAGTGCCTCGACAGTCACCACCGGGGAGCTGTTTTTT	CASSASTVTTGELFF
few	12	TRBD1	TRBV29-1	TRBJ1-1	TGCAGCGTTGTGGGACAGGGTCGGGAGGCTTTCTTT	CSVVGQGREAFF
few	17	-	TRBV11-2	TRBJ2-1	TGTGCCAGCAGCTCAAGGGGGGGAGGGGCGTACTACAATGAGCAGTTCTTC	CASSSRGGGAYYNEQFF
few	11	-	TRBV7-9	TRBJ2-1	TGTGCCAGCAGAAGGGAGATAGGGCAGTTCTTC	CASRREIGQFF
-	15	-	TRBV6-5	TRBJ2-5	TGTGCCAGCAGTTCCCCCGAGACTGGGATAGAGACCCAGTACTTC	CASSSPETGIETQYF
-	16	-	TRBV11-2	TRBJ2-1	TGTGCCAGCAGCTTAGGGGGGCAGGACCCTTACAATGAGCAGTTCTTC	CASSLGGQDPYNEQFF
many	13	-	TRBV7-9	TRBJ1-1	TGTGCCAGCAGCTTAATTGAACGCACTGAAGCTTTCTTT	CASSLIERTEAFF
few	16	-	TRBV11-1	TRBJ2-3	TGTGCCAGCAGCTTAAGACGACTCGGAGGCACAGATACGCAGTATTTT	CASSLRRLGGTDTQYF
few	14	-	TRBV5-1	TRBJ2-1	TGCGCCACCTCGGCAGGGAACGACCTTCATGAGCAGTTCTTC	CATSAGNDLHEQFF
few	18	TRBD2	TRBV5-1	TRBJ2-3	TGCGCCAGCAGCTTGGGGTCCTTTAGCGGGAGGAACACAGATACGCAGTATTTT	CASSLGSFSGRNTDTQYF
few	15	-	TRBV5-1	TRBJ2-1	TGCGCCAGCAGTCAGCAGGGGGGGCTCTTGAATGAGCAGTTCTTC	CASSQQGGLLNEQFF
-	19	TRBD2	TRBV11-1	TRBJ2-3	TGTGCCAGCAGCCCCGGGGCAGCGGGACTAGCGGGGGCCACAGATACGCAGTATTTT	CASSPGAAGLAGATDTQYF